This T cell receptor beta chain is from a study of T cells after yellow fever vaccination. General study points: Among all clonotypes, a small share was observed in both CD4 and CD8 compartments. The booster saw the reappearance of most primary-vaccination clones (roughly 96% CD4, less than 90% CD8). Contaminants from the bulk population, in the form of abundant clonotypes, could be found in FACS-sorted repertoires.

By 5'RACE template switching, TCR cDNA was produced, with a universal primer site and UMIs added in the process. MiXCR was run by TCRdb on the 5' RACE reads, yielding one entry per CDR3 protein. The sample consists of approximately 110,000 distinct CDR3 sequences, 7.5% to 9.5% of them appearing once. This clonotype has a count of ten or more. The target antigen is unknown. The V gene's germline CDR1 is MGHRA and CDR2 YSYEKL. Trimming cost V 0 bases and J 4 bases, with 13 bases left between them. This CDR3 spans 15 amino acids. The rearrangement uses TRBV4-1 and TRBJ2-7; D possibly corresponds to TRBD2 (5 bases). This clonotype was obtained from a man aged 25 to 40 who received the YFV17D yellow fever vaccine. The sample in question was CD8+ T cells sorted from PBMCs, obtained 45 days after the yellow fever booster vaccination. The CDR3, as DNA: TGCGCCAGCAGCCAAGATGGGCTAGCCGGGTACGAGCAGTACTTC. Translation gives CASSQDGLAGYEQYF.